This T cell receptor (beta chain) was observed in a study of identical twins listed by TCRdb under 2016. About the study as a whole: The study deep-sequenced TCR alpha and beta repertoires from monozygotic twins, unrelated adults of various ages and cord blood to test whether fetal clonotypes persist. To rule out contamination, replicate twin experiments were performed at different times with different library preparation protocols.

The library was generated by 5' RACE. The instrument given in TCRdb is Illumina HiSeq 2000. A universal primer binding site was added through template switching, and the final cDNA carried a unique molecular identifier so that TCR cDNA molecules could be counted accurately. Specific primers in the conserved constant-segment region were used to synthesize first-strand cDNA for the TCR alpha and beta chains. Each cDNA library was double barcoded, with a SMART-Mk sample barcode plus Illumina barcodes, to control for contamination. TruSeq adapter sequences, together with Illumina sample barcodes, were added in two successive PCR steps. The Illumina HiSeq platform was used with custom primers to sequence TCR alpha and beta cDNA libraries. The original pipeline was this. Unique molecular identifiers were extracted from raw reads with MiGEC, and CDR3 positions were determined with MiXCR. For each individual, recombination models were inferred using an EM algorithm with the repgenHMM and IGoR tools. The analysis of shared clonotypes was done with the tcR package in R, with sharing normalized by the product of cloneset sizes. To study raw recombination without the effects of thymic and clonal selection, out-of-frame nonproductive sequences were analyzed. TCRdb handled the public reads itself, with Q25 trimming in fastp and clone calling in MiXCR, and kept productive beta chains. CDR3 protein duplicates are merged, each entry listing the most common genes and DNA. TCRdb's processing, not the authors' own work, is the source of the V and J calls. This sample comprises fewer than 900,000 distinct CDR3 sequences, about 20% of them detected only once. Around 4.5% of the sample is taken by the ten largest.

Trimming takes 8 bases off V and 7 bases off J; junction bases not matched to a gene: 13. CDR1 and CDR2 were assigned from the germline V gene as MNHNS and SASEGT. Spanning cysteine to phenylalanine, the CDR3 consists of 14 amino acids. Kept here is only the CDR3 DNA, which spans 42 bases and is read in frame from base 1. What the authors observed across the whole study: The excess sharing between twins in beta out-of-frame sequences was weaker because fewer shared sequences reduced the signal-to-noise ratio. Because the same donors could not be followed over many years, the conclusions relied on cross-sectional statistical analysis. In monozygotic twins, out-of-frame TCR alpha sharing was systematically underestimated by recombination models, although the models agreed with sharing between unrelated individuals. Abundant cord blood beta clonotypes carried fewer insertions; young adult naive repertoires showed a weaker similar trend, while memory repertoires showed none. Zero-insertion analyses could be partly confounded by invariant T cells such as MAIT and iNKT, although diverse VJ usage argued against such confounding for most clonotypes. Compared with coincidental sharing between unrelated individuals, an excess of low generation-probability sequences was observed among out-of-frame TCR alpha sequences shared between twins.

Every donor was a healthy Caucasian. Three pairs of female monozygotic twins, all aged roughly 18 to 29 years, were included in the twin cohort. Peripheral blood mononuclear cells were the source from which RNA for the TCR libraries was isolated. This clonotype was picked up a small number of times. There is no known antigen for this receptor. Qualities for individual bases were not recorded, and no much larger clone is one base off. This sample was shared with a second study, whose subject was T cells expressing NK-cell markers. Reported in the second study: Three sorted T-cell subsets (CD3+CD56+NKG2C+, CD3+CD56+NKG2C- and CD3+CD56-NKG2C+) from under 10 donors had their TCR beta-chain repertoires profiled. Seven of the eight sequenced donors were HCMV-seropositive and one was HCMV-seronegative. To restrict sorting to alphabetaTCR-expressing T cells, an anti-gammadeltaTCR antibody was added in several experiments. In several donors, the dominant CD3+CD56+NKG2C+ clonotypes were found to rank among the top 10 CD8+ clonotypes and to make up roughly 1.0-7.0% of CD8+ T cells. Those dominant clonotypes were again the most abundant among CD3+CD56-NKG2C+ cells in several donors, at roughly 28.3-65%. Whether the expanded NKG2C-expressing T cell clones were specific for HCMV antigens remained unclear. All eight donors whose samples were sequenced were randomly selected healthy volunteers, three of them men and five women. HCMV-specific IgG was detected in serum with a commercial ELISA kit to determine HCMV serostatus. Bulk peripheral blood T-cell repertoires were additionally sequenced from unsorted PBMC for over five donors. MIGEC was used to demultiplex reads and group reads by UMI, and MiTCR was used to assemble and quantify clonotypes. To exclude erroneous sequences, only TCR cDNA sequences supported by at least two reads were retained. The tcR package was used for downstream repertoire analysis, and clonotypes were matched across fractions by CDR3 nucleotide sequence plus V segment. Antigen specificity was annotated against VDJdb with VDJmatch, allowing one amino acid substitution in CDR3.

The sequencing sample was made of PBMCs. This receptor was taken from a woman between 18 and 30 years old in good health. Recombination linked TRBV6-1 to TRBJ1-2, and TRBD1 matches 7 of the central bases. The CDR3 region has the sequence CASLADRAQGGYTF. The DNA is as follows: TGTGCCAGCTTGGCCGACAGGGCACAGGGTGGCTACACCTTC.